This is a list of T cell receptor beta chains from one sample in a study of Graves' ophthalmopathy and Graves' hyperthyroidism. TCRdb re-derived calls from the multiplex PCR reads in MiXCR, one entry per CDR3 protein. The sample holds over a million distinct CDR3 sequences, 36% seen once. Material: peripheral blood or thyroid tissue (not recorded which). The receptors originated from an adult man with Graves' hyperthyroidism. CDR3s include the opening cysteine and the closing phenylalanine or tryptophan. D genes are given only for firm matches. The listing skips clone size in some rows; elsewhere it reads once, few, many or a size class.

d_call clone_size j_call v_call cdr3_aa
. many TRBJ2-7 TRBV20-1 CSARARANAYEQYF
TRBD1 . TRBJ2-7 TRBV2 CASSLEGQGANEQYF
. many TRBJ1-2 TRBV2 CASRATSYGYTF
TRBD1 many TRBJ2-5 TRBV29-1 CSVRGSPGQGLQETQYF
. . TRBJ1-2 TRBV16 CASSQTRDGYGYTF
. many TRBJ2-7 TRBV20-1 CSARGPRGHEQYF
TRBD1 many TRBJ2-5 TRBV29-1 CSAQGAGETQYF
. once TRBJ2-7 TRBV29-1 CAWMLTGAGPRNEQYF
. few TRBJ2-2 TRBV7-2 CASSSGLRGNTGELFF
TRBD1 few TRBJ1-5 TRBV7-9 CASSLGQGGGNPQHF
. many TRBJ1-6 TRBV7-2 CASSGPGWPYNSPLHF
. many TRBJ1-2 TRBV7-2 CASSPKAGHGYTF
. . TRBJ1-5 TRBV25-1 CACSVGGRDQPQHF
. . TRBJ1-2 TRBV25-1 CASSFQDRSYTF
. . TRBJ2-5 TRBV20-1 CSARDPGASIQTQYF
. . TRBJ2-5 TRBV15 CATSRDTGRRSETQYF
. many TRBJ2-2 TRBV11-1 CASSLGRRATGELFF
. many TRBJ1-1 TRBV29-1 CSVGRGGMNTEAFF
. . TRBJ1-2 TRBV7-9 CASADIPSGYTF
. few TRBJ2-2 TRBV19 CASSMEAAGTGELFF
. many TRBJ1-4 TRBV7-9 CASSRGDSNEKLFF
. many TRBJ1-5 TRBV20-1 CSARDRFNQPQHF
TRBD2 many TRBJ2-5 TRBV29-1 CSAHLAGWQETQYF
. many TRBJ1-6 TRBV2 CASSPSPVYNSPLHF
TRBD2 many TRBJ2-7 TRBV14 CASSQDLRLAGSSYEQYF
TRBD1 many TRBJ1-4 TRBV7-9 CASSSRDREVNEKLFF
. . TRBJ2-3 TRBV5-4 CASSAFTDTQYF
TRBD1 few TRBJ1-4 TRBV2 CASSPVTGVDEKLFF
. many TRBJ1-5 TRBV7-9 CASSFGSSNQPQHF
. few TRBJ2-7 TRBV11-2 CASSQGLGGPYEQYF
. few TRBJ2-7 TRBV6-5 CASSYAVGLNAYEQYF
TRBD1 . TRBJ2-7 TRBV2 CASSVMGQGRGEQCF
TRBD1 . TRBJ2-2 TRBV12-3/TRBV12-4 CASSGQVPGKLFF
TRBD1 few TRBJ2-3 TRBV7-9 CASSLQGMEQYF
. once TRBJ1-5 TRBV7-2 CASSLVWASNQPQHF
TRBD1 . TRBJ1-5 TRBV7-9 CASSQGQGHSNQPQHF
TRBD1 . TRBJ2-2 TRBV29-1 CSAATGSRTGELFF
. . TRBJ2-7 TRBV7-2 CASSPMGTGPYEQYF
. many TRBJ2-7 TRBV9 CASSQVAAAAGLGEQYF
TRBD2 few TRBJ2-5 TRBV29-1 CSVDPSLAGGEETQYF
. few TRBJ2-7 TRBV19 CASGAGSYEQYF
. . TRBJ2-2 TRBV6-5 CASSYMQRRQDTGELFF
. many TRBJ1-5 TRBV10-3 CANGGAADQPQHF
. . TRBJ2-5 TRBV20-1 CSASSRVGETQYF
. many TRBJ2-6 TRBV5-6 CASSPEGSGANVLTF
TRBD1 . TRBJ1-6 TRBV7-4 CASSGGTAGSPLHF
TRBD1 few TRBJ2-7 TRBV11-3 CASSLAGAGGFLSYEQYF
. . TRBJ2-7 TRBV7-2 CASSLSFGVYEQYF
TRBD1 once TRBJ1-5 TRBV7-2 CASSPPGQGGKQPQHF
TRBD1 many TRBJ1-2 TRBV5-1 CASSSPDRDGYTF